This T cell receptor (beta chain) is from a study of hypomethylating agent response in myelodysplastic syndrome (dated by TCRdb to about 2021). In terms of the full investigation: The hypomethylating agents azacitidine (about 75% of the 11) or decitabine (3 of 11) were used to treat the patients. Complete response or hematologic improvement was achieved by six patients, and a few patients were classified as non-responders. Patients had a mean age of approximately 67 +/- 5.9 years, and a diploid cytogenetic profile was the most common. The cohort included several male and 2 female myelodysplastic syndrome patients. Complete response or hematologic improvement counted as response, and patients meeting neither criterion were classed as non-responders. The mutation found most frequently was TET2, which appeared in about 50% of the 11 patients.

Beyond this particular receptor, the publication reports: Novel clonotypes were found to emerge more often in responders, whereas more contracted clonotypes were observed in non-responders after treatment. After treatment with a hypomethylating agent, no significant changes in richness, rarefaction diversity or clonality were seen, whether all patients were considered together or each response group separately. Whether the shared GLIPH2 clusters possibly recognize novel MDS antigens was not confirmed and still needs to be tested experimentally. Healthy control donors were not age-matched to MDS patients, which could have impacted the MDS versus healthy comparison. Only around ten patients were analyzed, making the cohort small.

The library was prepared using the immunoSEQ multiplex PCR assay. Sequencing was run at survey resolution with two replicates of about 200 ng each, for a total of roughly 400 ng of DNA per sample. Using multiplex PCR primers aimed at V and J genes, the hsTCRB kit picked up rearranged TCRB sequences in genomic DNA. In the first PCR, the CDR3 region was amplified for roughly 33 cycles with the QIAGEN Multiplex PCR Kit. Sample barcodes and Illumina adapters were added to each replicate in an approximately 8-cycle second PCR. Pooled libraries were quantified using a QuantStudio 6 and the KAPA library quantification kit. About 15 pM of pooled libraries was sequenced on an Illumina MiSeq using 156-cycle single-end reads plus a 15-cycle index read. The original methods were these. Of more than 150,000 unique clonotypes, 1.5% to 2% were flagged by VDJdb annotation as previously reported viral-epitope-specific clonotypes. The immunoSEQ Data Assistant and immunoSEQ Analyzer turned the raw reads into TCRB repertoires that were normalized and annotated. Clonotype analysis used the immunarch R package version 0.6.5 and BioAnalyzer. Before richness was estimated, every repertoire was downsampled to match the clone count of the smallest repertoire. Fisher's exact tests classified clonotypes as expanded, contracted or novel, with novel meaning zero frequency before treatment. Significantly changed CDR3 beta sequences were clustered with GLIPH2 using simulation_depth=1000 and kmer_min_depth=3, and CDR3s shorter than five residues were excluded. TCRdb carries this immuneACCESS record with in-frame sequences only. Its versions omit some clonotypes, under half of them owing to an unresolved V gene in the studies checked, with the rest unexplained. V and J calls and clone size are copied from that table; D and trimming were computed from the DNA. Within this sample are under 2,000 clones, with roughly 80% of them counted one time only. Roughly 18% of the sample is in the top ten clones.

Inclusive of the bounding cysteine and phenylalanine, the CDR3 is 12 residues long. CDR3 DNA is the only sequence kept; it has 36 bases, read in frame from the first base. The germline V gene provides CDR1 SGHDN and CDR2 FVKESK. V lost 4 bases and J lost 2 bases; the stretch between them is 4 bases long. T-cell subsets were not sorted, and bulk bone marrow was analyzed instead. TCR beta CDR3 regions were immunosequenced from bone marrow of about a dozen myelodysplastic syndrome patients before and after hypomethylating agent therapy. Each patient contributed a baseline bone marrow plus two to three bone marrows at different post-treatment timepoints for longitudinal repertoire tracking. Genomic DNA was isolated from whole bone marrow, and DNA quality was assessed with TapeStation, NanoDrop OneC and PicoGreen assays. The count of this clone is one. What this receptor recognizes is not known. Within one base of it there is no much larger clone, and no base qualities were kept.

Specimen: bone marrow, collected before or after starting hypomethylating agent treatment for myelodysplastic syndrome (not recorded which). The sequence derives from a human donor with myelodysplastic syndrome. Recombination connected TRBV14 to TRBJ2-3; the D gene remains uncertain. The DNA sequence reads TGTGCCAGCAGCCCCTTCACAGATACGCAGTATTTT. Its protein is CASSPFTDTQYF.